This T cell receptor (beta chain) was found in a study of blood T cell repertoires in COVID-19 (dated by TCRdb to about 2020). For the wider study: Samples from collaborators originated in the United States, Italy and Spain and spanned both the acute and convalescent phases of COVID-19. The material from the prospective study consisted of cDNA or gDNA derived from T cells, B-cell-depleted T cells, or PBMCs. The dataset comprised deeply sampled blood TCRbeta repertoires from subjects exposed to, actively infected with, or recovered from COVID-19. The repertoires were released in a freely available public database meant as a resource for research on the immune response to SARS-CoV-2. The samples were drawn from the first 160 participants of the ongoing ImmuneRACE study and from about 1,200 subjects provided by 6 global collaborators. Sample metadata almost always included a de-identified subject ID, COVID-19 status, age in years and sex. Where available, HLA class I and class II types were obtained from metadata supplied by the sample provider rather than from assay-based typing.

The junction carries 6 bases between V and J, which are trimmed by 7 bases and 5 bases respectively. As encoded in the germline V gene (reference sequence), CDR1 is MNHNY while CDR2 is SVGAGI. Its CDR3 holds 12 amino acids, cysteine through phenylalanine. CDR3 DNA only is kept here, 36 bases in frame from base 1. Each collaborating institution followed its own protocols to collect whole blood in K2EDTA tubes. Collaborator samples were shipped for TCRbeta analysis as frozen whole blood, isolated PBMCs, or DNA extracted from either sample type. TCRbeta CDR3 regions were amplified from genomic DNA by means of the immunoSEQ Assay, a bias-controlled multiplex PCR. The study's processing was this. Within the assay, amplification of reference gene primers was used to estimate how many nucleated cells each sample contained. To quantify the absolute abundance of each unique TCRbeta CDR3 rearrangement, sequence reads were collapsed and filtered. For each sample, productive Simpson clonality was calculated as the square root of Simpson's diversity index across productive rearrangements. TCRdb took this table from immuneACCESS and kept in-frame rearrangements with V and J called. Such tables lack part of the clones; where checked against another copy, unresolved V genes explain under half of the gap, and the rest is unexplained. V and J calls plus clone size are reproduced from that table; the DNA served to infer D and trimming. This sample has roughly 180,000 clones in its table, and roughly 79% of those were observed once. The biggest ten clones account for 15% to 20% of the sample.

In regard to this clone: Its antigen has not been determined. Base qualities were left out, and no much larger clone turns up one base away.

The paper's findings and limits, for the study overall: The quantity of clinical and demographic metadata differed by source and by participant and was supplied without curation.

Recombination connected TRBV6-6 to TRBJ1-6; TRBD1 might be the D gene, on 5 matching bases. Sequenced material: peripheral blood. This TCR was recovered from a man in his sixties with active or convalescent COVID-19. At the DNA level, the sequence is TGTGCCAGCACAGGGAATAATTCACCCCTCCACTTT. The resulting protein is CASTGNNSPLHF.